This T cell receptor (beta chain) is from a study of CD8+CD57+ T cells in acquired aplastic anemia. Profiling that covered TCR beta VDJ and CDR3 relied on genomic DNA as its template. From the reads, TCRdb called clonotypes with MiXCR, one entry per CDR3 protein. The data contain roughly 250,000 distinct CDR3 sequences, 82% of them seen just once; the ten biggest clones take up 42%. Germline CDR1 is SGHTA and CDR2 is FQGTGA. With 6 bases clipped from V and 10 bases from J, the junction kept 20 bases outside the gene matches. The CDR3 consists of 16 residues. Patients sequenced had flow cytometry evidence of CD8+CD57+ cell expansion.

V usage is TRBV7-3 and J usage is TRBJ2-7, with TRBD1 matching 8 bases. The sequencing sample was made of sorted CD4+, CD8+, or CD8+CD57+ T cells (not recorded which) from PBMCs. The clonotype originates from a human donor with aplastic anemia. CDR3 sequence reads: CASRSPGQANLEDQYV. The CDR3 DNA sequence: TGTGCCAGCAGGTCACCGGGACAGGCGAATCTGGAGGATCAGTACGTC.